This is a list of T cell receptor beta chains from one sample in a study of T cells after yellow fever vaccination. TCRdb re-analysed the 5' RACE reads in MiXCR, keeping a single row per CDR3 protein. The data contain 200,000 to 300,000 distinct CDR3 sequences, 6.5% to 7.5% of them singletons. The sequencing used CD4+ T cells sorted from PBMCs, collected on the day of the yellow fever booster vaccination. The receptors shown here come from a man aged 30 to 39 who received the YFV17D yellow fever vaccine. Each CDR3 is given with its conserved first and last residue. Each record gives: V gene, clone size, D gene, J gene, CDR3 DNA, CDR3 protein. D genes are given only for firm matches. The listing skips clone size in some rows; elsewhere it reads once, few, many or a size class.

TRBV11-2,many,.,TRBJ2-7,TGTGCCAGCAGCTTAGAAGGAGGAATTTACGAGCAGTACTTC,CASSLEGGIYEQYF
TRBV7-9,many,.,TRBJ2-4,TGTGCCAGCAGCTCCTGGACCGGCCGCGGTGGCATTCAGTACTTC,CASSSWTGRGGIQYF
TRBV7-9,few,.,TRBJ1-5,TGTGCCAGCAGCTTAGCCGGACGTGACTTACAGCCCCAGCATTTT,CASSLAGRDLQPQHF
TRBV12-3/TRBV12-4,many,.,TRBJ1-2,TGTGCCAGCAGCTCCGGCGGCCGTGGCTACACCTTC,CASSSGGRGYTF
TRBV28,few,.,TRBJ2-6,TGTGCCAGCAGTATAACAGGTGCCGGGGCCAACGTCCTGACTTTC,CASSITGAGANVLTF
TRBV6-5,few,TRBD2,TRBJ2-2,TGTGCCAGCCGTTTCGGGACTAGCGGGACCGGGGAGCTGTTTTTT,CASRFGTSGTGELFF
TRBV20-1,many,.,TRBJ1-1,TGCAGTGCTAGATTGGACGGAAACACTGAAGCTTTCTTT,CSARLDGNTEAFF
TRBV6-5,.,TRBD2,TRBJ2-5,TGTGCCAGCAGCCCCCCCGGGGGGGCTCGAGAGACCCAGTACTTC,CASSPPGGARETQYF
TRBV10-2,many,TRBD2,TRBJ2-1,TGCGCCAGCAGTGAGTCTAGCGGGAGATACAATGAGCAGTTCTTC,CASSESSGRYNEQFF
TRBV14,few,TRBD1,TRBJ2-1,TGTGCCAGCAGCCGACAGGGAAGTAAGTTCTTC,CASSRQGSKFF
TRBV7-8,.,.,TRBJ1-1,TGTGCCAGCAGCCCAGACAGGTTGAGAGTGAACACTGAAGCTTTCTTT,CASSPDRLRVNTEAFF
TRBV12-3/TRBV12-4,many,.,TRBJ2-7,TGTGCCAGCAGTTTCTCCAGCGGTCCTACCTACGAGCAGTACTTC,CASSFSSGPTYEQYF
TRBV20-1,.,.,TRBJ2-7,TGCAGTGCTAGTGGACAGAGGGTGGACGAGCAGTACTTC,CSASGQRVDEQYF
TRBV7-2,many,.,TRBJ2-3,TGTGCCAGCACCCTGCGGGCCCTTAGGGGAGATACGCAGTATTTT,CASTLRALRGDTQYF
TRBV20-1,few,TRBD2,TRBJ2-3,TGCAGTGCTAGAGACGCGCTAGCGGGAGGGCGCACAGATACGCAGTATTTT,CSARDALAGGRTDTQYF
TRBV7-2,many,TRBD2,TRBJ2-1,TGTGCCAGCAGCTTTAGCGGGAGGGCCTACAATGAGCAGTTCTTC,CASSFSGRAYNEQFF
TRBV6-5,.,.,TRBJ2-5,TGTGCCAGCAGTTACTCGGTTCAGACGGCCGCAGAGACCCAGTACTTC,CASSYSVQTAAETQYF
TRBV9,many,TRBD2,TRBJ2-2,TGTGCCAGCAGCGTTACTAGCGGGGGGAGAACCGGGGAGCTGTTTTTT,CASSVTSGGRTGELFF
TRBV6-1,.,.,TRBJ2-3,TGTGCCAGCAGACTCCCGGGAGCTGGGGATACGCAGTATTTT,CASRLPGAGDTQYF
TRBV3-1,few,.,TRBJ2-2,TGTGCCAGCAGCCGGGCCCCTTTCGGGGAGCTGTTTTTT,CASSRAPFGELFF